Listed below are T cell receptor beta chains from one sample, sequenced in a study of blood T cell repertoires in COVID-19. TCRdb's table, derived via immunoSEQ multiplex PCR, lists solely in-frame clones and lacks some. The table has 200,000 to 250,000 clones, about 88% seen once. The sequencing sample was made of peripheral blood. Every receptor here comes from a man in his fifties with COVID-19, enrolled during active disease. CDR3s include the opening cysteine and the closing phenylalanine or tryptophan. Each record gives: V gene, CDR3 length, D gene, clone size, J gene, CDR3 DNA, CDR3 protein. A D gene is named only where the DNA matches it firmly. Rows give clone size only sometimes, using once, few, many, or a class for an expanded clone.

v_call: TRBV27; cdr3_length: 16; d_call: -; clone_size: -; j_call: TRBJ2-5; cdr3_nt: TGTGCCAGCAGCTCACCCGGGACATTGGGGCAAGAGACCCAGTACTTC; cdr3_aa: CASSSPGTLGQETQYF
v_call: TRBV28; cdr3_length: 12; d_call: -; clone_size: -; j_call: TRBJ1-1; cdr3_nt: TGTGCCAGCAGTTTAACGAACAGAGAAGCTTTCTTT; cdr3_aa: CASSLTNREAFF
v_call: TRBV19; cdr3_length: 15; d_call: -; clone_size: -; j_call: TRBJ2-2; cdr3_nt: TGTGCCAGTAGCACCGGGACTTTCTTCACCGGGGAGCTGTTTTTT; cdr3_aa: CASSTGTFFTGELFF
v_call: TRBV19; cdr3_length: 15; d_call: -; clone_size: -; j_call: TRBJ1-4; cdr3_nt: TGTGCCAGTAGTAGAGGTGCAGGGACTAATGAAAAACTGTTTTTT; cdr3_aa: CASSRGAGTNEKLFF
v_call: TRBV3-1/TRBV3-2; cdr3_length: 14; d_call: -; clone_size: -; j_call: TRBJ1-4; cdr3_nt: TGTGCCAGCAGCCAAGTTACAGATAATGAAAAACTGTTTTTT; cdr3_aa: CASSQVTDNEKLFF
v_call: TRBV19; cdr3_length: 14; d_call: TRBD1; clone_size: -; j_call: TRBJ2-1; cdr3_nt: TGTGCCAGTAGTATTTGGGACAGGGACAATGAGCAGTTCTTC; cdr3_aa: CASSIWDRDNEQFF
v_call: TRBV5-1; cdr3_length: 14; d_call: -; clone_size: -; j_call: TRBJ2-5; cdr3_nt: TGCGCCAGCAGCTTGCGCGCTGGAGACGAGACCCAGTACTTC; cdr3_aa: CASSLRAGDETQYF
v_call: TRBV29-1; cdr3_length: 16; d_call: -; clone_size: few; j_call: TRBJ2-2; cdr3_nt: TGCAGCGCCGCGAGGCTAGCCGAGAAGAACACCGGGGAGCTGTTTTTT; cdr3_aa: CSAARLAEKNTGELFF
v_call: TRBV3-1/TRBV3-2; cdr3_length: 13; d_call: -; clone_size: -; j_call: TRBJ2-3; cdr3_nt: TGTGCCAGCAGCCAAGAGGAGCGGGATACGCAGTATTTT; cdr3_aa: CASSQEERDTQYF
v_call: TRBV5-5; cdr3_length: 14; d_call: -; clone_size: -; j_call: TRBJ2-7; cdr3_nt: TGTGCCAGCAGCTTGGTCGCAGGGAACTACGAGCAGTACTTC; cdr3_aa: CASSLVAGNYEQYF
v_call: TRBV3-1/TRBV3-2; cdr3_length: 15; d_call: TRBD1; clone_size: -; j_call: TRBJ1-5; cdr3_nt: TGTGCCAGCAGCCAGGGAGGACAGGGGAATCAGCCCCAGCATTTT; cdr3_aa: CASSQGGQGNQPQHF
v_call: TRBV11-2; cdr3_length: 14; d_call: -; clone_size: few; j_call: TRBJ2-7; cdr3_nt: TGTGCCAGCAGCTTTAGACAGGACATCTACGAGCAGTACTTC; cdr3_aa: CASSFRQDIYEQYF
v_call: TRBV13; cdr3_length: 15; d_call: TRBD2; clone_size: -; j_call: TRBJ2-1; cdr3_nt: TGTGCCAGCAGCTTAGGGACTAGCCTAGCCAATGAGCAGTTCTTC; cdr3_aa: CASSLGTSLANEQFF
v_call: TRBV7-6; cdr3_length: 13; d_call: -; clone_size: -; j_call: TRBJ2-5; cdr3_nt: TGTGCCAGCAGCCGAGGGGGCCAAGAGACCCAGTACTTC; cdr3_aa: CASSRGGQETQYF
v_call: TRBV7-8; cdr3_length: 14; d_call: -; clone_size: -; j_call: TRBJ1-5; cdr3_nt: TGTGCCAGCAGCCTTGGGGGGGGCTGGCAGCCCCAGCATTTT; cdr3_aa: CASSLGGGWQPQHF
v_call: TRBV27; cdr3_length: 15; d_call: TRBD1; clone_size: -; j_call: TRBJ1-2; cdr3_nt: TGTGCCAGCAGTTTATACGGGACAGACCGCTATGGCTACACCTTC; cdr3_aa: CASSLYGTDRYGYTF
v_call: TRBV27; cdr3_length: 14; d_call: -; clone_size: -; j_call: TRBJ1-2; cdr3_nt: TGTGCCAGCAGTTTAATTCCGGGTCACTATGGCTACACCTTC; cdr3_aa: CASSLIPGHYGYTF
v_call: TRBV15; cdr3_length: 18; d_call: -; clone_size: -; j_call: TRBJ1-2; cdr3_nt: TGTGCCACCAGCACCCTCCGCGGCCAAGGAGGGGTCATGCGGGGCTACACCTTC; cdr3_aa: CATSTLRGQGGVMRGYTF
v_call: TRBV6-4; cdr3_length: 15; d_call: TRBD2; clone_size: few; j_call: TRBJ2-1; cdr3_nt: TGTGCCAGCAGCCCCCTAGCGGGGGGGCCGGGTGAGCAGTTCTTC; cdr3_aa: CASSPLAGGPGEQFF
v_call: TRBV11-3; cdr3_length: 15; d_call: -; clone_size: -; j_call: TRBJ2-5; cdr3_nt: TGTGCCAGCAGCCAGTCCTCAGGGTTTCAAGAGACCCAGTACTTC; cdr3_aa: CASSQSSGFQETQYF
v_call: TRBV10-3; cdr3_length: 14; d_call: -; clone_size: -; j_call: TRBJ2-3; cdr3_nt: TGTGCCATCCGCGACACTTCTAGCACAGATACGCAGTATTTT; cdr3_aa: CAIRDTSSTDTQYF
v_call: TRBV5-4; cdr3_length: 12; d_call: -; clone_size: -; j_call: TRBJ1-2; cdr3_nt: TGTGCCAGCTTAATCTCCCCGGGGAGCTACACCTTC; cdr3_aa: CASLISPGSYTF
v_call: TRBV13; cdr3_length: 15; d_call: -; clone_size: once; j_call: TRBJ2-2; cdr3_nt: TGTGCCAGCAGCTGGGTTTCAGGGAACACCGGGGAGCTGTTTTTT; cdr3_aa: CASSWVSGNTGELFF
v_call: TRBV3-1/TRBV3-2; cdr3_length: 16; d_call: -; clone_size: -; j_call: TRBJ2-1; cdr3_nt: TGTGCCAGCAGCCACGGATACGACCTAGCTGGAGATGAGCAGTTCTTC; cdr3_aa: CASSHGYDLAGDEQFF
v_call: TRBV10-2; cdr3_length: 11; d_call: -; clone_size: -; j_call: TRBJ2-1; cdr3_nt: TGCGCCAGCAGTGATAGATATGAGCAGTTCTTC; cdr3_aa: CASSDRYEQFF
v_call: TRBV5-1; cdr3_length: 16; d_call: TRBD2; clone_size: -; j_call: TRBJ2-1; cdr3_nt: TGCGCCAGCAGCTTGGCTCTAGCGGATCTGGGTCATGAGCAGTTCTTC; cdr3_aa: CASSLALADLGHEQFF
v_call: TRBV19; cdr3_length: 14; d_call: -; clone_size: once; j_call: TRBJ2-3; cdr3_nt: TGTGCCAGTAGTATTGGCGGGGGCACAGATACGCAGTATTTT; cdr3_aa: CASSIGGGTDTQYF
v_call: TRBV9; cdr3_length: 15; d_call: -; clone_size: -; j_call: TRBJ2-3; cdr3_nt: TGTGCCAGCAGCGTCCTCGCGGCCAGCACAGATACGCAGTATTTT; cdr3_aa: CASSVLAASTDTQYF
v_call: TRBV3-1/TRBV3-2; cdr3_length: 14; d_call: -; clone_size: -; j_call: TRBJ2-5; cdr3_nt: TGTGCCAGCAGCCCCGGGTCCCCTGGGGAGACCCAGTACTTC; cdr3_aa: CASSPGSPGETQYF
v_call: TRBV4-1; cdr3_length: 15; d_call: -; clone_size: -; j_call: TRBJ1-5; cdr3_nt: TGCGCCAGCAGCCAAGAGCAGGGGACGAATCAGCCCCAGCATTTT; cdr3_aa: CASSQEQGTNQPQHF
v_call: TRBV18; cdr3_length: 16; d_call: TRBD2; clone_size: -; j_call: TRBJ2-7; cdr3_nt: TGTGCCAGCTCACCACGAGCAGCGGGGGACCCGTACGAGCAGTACTTC; cdr3_aa: CASSPRAAGDPYEQYF
v_call: TRBV5-4; cdr3_length: 17; d_call: TRBD1; clone_size: once; j_call: TRBJ1-1; cdr3_nt: TGTGCCAGCAGCTTGGGCGGGACAGGACCTCTCGGGGCTGAAGCTTTCTTT; cdr3_aa: CASSLGGTGPLGAEAFF
v_call: TRBV12-3/TRBV12-4; cdr3_length: 13; d_call: TRBD2; clone_size: -; j_call: TRBJ2-2; cdr3_nt: TGTGCCAGCAACCGTGGGGGGGCCGGGGAGCTGTTTTTT; cdr3_aa: CASNRGGAGELFF
v_call: TRBV5-1; cdr3_length: 14; d_call: TRBD1; clone_size: -; j_call: TRBJ2-2; cdr3_nt: TGCGCCAGCAGCCTTCGACAGGGGGCCGGGGAGCTGTTTTTT; cdr3_aa: CASSLRQGAGELFF
v_call: TRBV19; cdr3_length: 11; d_call: -; clone_size: -; j_call: TRBJ2-7; cdr3_nt: TGTGCCAGTGGGGGGACCTACGAGCAGTACTTC; cdr3_aa: CASGGTYEQYF
v_call: TRBV7-8; cdr3_length: 14; d_call: -; clone_size: -; j_call: TRBJ2-2; cdr3_nt: TGTGCCAGCAGCTTACCCGCCCGGACCGGGGAGCTGTTTTTT; cdr3_aa: CASSLPARTGELFF
v_call: TRBV19; cdr3_length: 14; d_call: -; clone_size: -; j_call: TRBJ1-1; cdr3_nt: TGTGCCAGTAGTATCCAGGGGCGGAGAACTGAAGCTTTCTTT; cdr3_aa: CASSIQGRRTEAFF
v_call: TRBV5-1; cdr3_length: 15; d_call: TRBD2; clone_size: -; j_call: TRBJ2-1; cdr3_nt: TGCGCCAGCAGCCGACTCGGGGGGGAGAGTAGTGAGCAGTTCTTC; cdr3_aa: CASSRLGGESSEQFF
v_call: TRBV10-3; cdr3_length: 16; d_call: TRBD1; clone_size: -; j_call: TRBJ1-3; cdr3_nt: TGTGCCATCAGCTCAGACAGGGGGCAGATGGGAAACACCATATATTTT; cdr3_aa: CAISSDRGQMGNTIYF
v_call: TRBV7-9; cdr3_length: 13; d_call: -; clone_size: -; j_call: TRBJ1-3; cdr3_nt: TGTGCCAGCAGCTTCGAAGGGAGGGACACCATATATTTT; cdr3_aa: CASSFEGRDTIYF
v_call: TRBV7-2; cdr3_length: 15; d_call: -; clone_size: -; j_call: TRBJ2-2; cdr3_nt: TGTGCCAGCAAGAAAGGGGGGGCCGACACCGGGGAGCTGTTTTTT; cdr3_aa: CASKKGGADTGELFF
v_call: TRBV3-1/TRBV3-2; cdr3_length: 15; d_call: -; clone_size: few; j_call: TRBJ1-5; cdr3_nt: TGTGCCAGCAGCCAAGCAGGGTCGGGCAATCAGCCCCAGCATTTT; cdr3_aa: CASSQAGSGNQPQHF
v_call: TRBV6-5; cdr3_length: 11; d_call: -; clone_size: -; j_call: TRBJ2-5; cdr3_nt: TGTGCCAGCAGCCGGTTGGAGACCCAGTACTTC; cdr3_aa: CASSRLETQYF
v_call: TRBV3-1/TRBV3-2; cdr3_length: 17; d_call: TRBD2; clone_size: -; j_call: TRBJ2-3; cdr3_nt: TGTGCCAGCAGCCAAGATCGGTATAGCGGGAGAGGAGATACGCAGTATTTT; cdr3_aa: CASSQDRYSGRGDTQYF
v_call: TRBV24-1; cdr3_length: 14; d_call: -; clone_size: -; j_call: TRBJ1-1; cdr3_nt: TGTGCCACCAGTTGGTGGGGGGGGAGCACTGAAGCTTTCTTT; cdr3_aa: CATSWWGGSTEAFF
v_call: TRBV23-1; cdr3_length: 13; d_call: -; clone_size: -; j_call: TRBJ1-2; cdr3_nt: TGCGCCAGCAGTCACCGGTCCGGGTCTGGCTACACCTTC; cdr3_aa: CASSHRSGSGYTF
v_call: TRBV19; cdr3_length: 18; d_call: TRBD2; clone_size: -; j_call: TRBJ2-2; cdr3_nt: TGTGCCAGTACTCCGGGACTAGCGGGAGGGCCATTCGCCGGGGAGCTGTTTTTT; cdr3_aa: CASTPGLAGGPFAGELFF
v_call: TRBV7-9; cdr3_length: 14; d_call: -; clone_size: -; j_call: TRBJ1-6; cdr3_nt: TGTGCCAGCAGCTATTTAGGAGGGAATTCACCCCTCCACTTT; cdr3_aa: CASSYLGGNSPLHF
v_call: TRBV5-1; cdr3_length: 14; d_call: -; clone_size: -; j_call: TRBJ2-2; cdr3_nt: TGCGCCACCAAGATCGAGGGGAACACCGGGGAGCTGTTTTTT; cdr3_aa: CATKIEGNTGELFF
v_call: TRBV10-3; cdr3_length: 12; d_call: -; clone_size: -; j_call: TRBJ1-2; cdr3_nt: TGTGCCAATCGGCAGGGGAACTATGGCTACACCTTC; cdr3_aa: CANRQGNYGYTF
v_call: TRBV6-5; cdr3_length: 15; d_call: -; clone_size: -; j_call: TRBJ2-5; cdr3_nt: TGTGCCAGCAGTCTAATTACAGGGTTTGTGGAGACCCAGTACTTC; cdr3_aa: CASSLITGFVETQYF
v_call: TRBV5-5; cdr3_length: 12; d_call: -; clone_size: -; j_call: TRBJ2-3; cdr3_nt: TGTGCCAGCAGCTTAGGGGAAGAAACGCAGTATTTT; cdr3_aa: CASSLGEETQYF